The rows below give T cell receptor beta chains drawn from one sample of a study of T cells in localized non-small cell lung cancer. Produced via immunoSEQ multiplex PCR; TCRdb's table is partial and in-frame only. This sample has 20,000 to 30,000 clones, with 82% found just once. The sequencing here drew on peripheral blood, taken before any cancer treatment. Every receptor here comes from a woman aged 40-69 years with stage I lung adenocarcinoma. The CDR3 runs from the conserved cysteine through the conserved F or W. The order of the fields is D gene, clone size, V gene, J gene, CDR3 DNA, CDR3 protein. A D gene is named only where the DNA matches it firmly. Clone size is stated in some rows and not others, as once, few, many or a class when expanded.

TRBD1,NA,TRBV27,TRBJ1-6,TGTGCCAGCAGTTGGGACAGGGAGGCGGGTTCACCCCTCCACTTT,CASSWDREAGSPLHF
TRBD1,few,TRBV18,TRBJ2-7,TGTGCCAGCTCACCACCTGCGGGACAGGGTTACGAGCAGTACTTC,CASSPPAGQGYEQYF
NA,NA,TRBV4-3,TRBJ1-4,TGCGCCAGCAGCCAACAGGCTACTAATGAAAAACTGTTTTTT,CASSQQATNEKLFF
NA,NA,TRBV25-1,TRBJ2-2,TGTGCCAGCAGTGAAGAATGGGCCGGGGAGCTGTTTTTT,CASSEEWAGELFF
TRBD1,once,TRBV6-1,TRBJ1-2,TGTGCCAGCAGTAACCGGGACAGGGGACCACAAGGCTACACCTTC,CASSNRDRGPQGYTF
TRBD1,NA,TRBV10-3,TRBJ2-7,TGTGCCATCAGTGAGAGGTACACAGGGGCCAACGAGCAGTACTTC,CAISERYTGANEQYF
NA,NA,TRBV4-2,TRBJ2-7,TGTGCCAGCAGCCAAGAGCCCCTTTTTTCGGGCGAGCAGTACTTC,CASSQEPLFSGEQYF
TRBD2,NA,TRBV9,TRBJ2-3,TGTGCCAGCAGCGTAGGGGCGGGGGGTACCACAGATACGCAGTATTTT,CASSVGAGGTTDTQYF
TRBD1,NA,TRBV27,TRBJ2-1,TGTGCCAGCAGCCTAGACAGGGGGAACTTCAATGAGCAGTTCTTC,CASSLDRGNFNEQFF
NA,NA,TRBV4-3,TRBJ1-3,TGCGCCAGCAGCCAAGGGGAAGGTTCCGACTCTGGAAACACCATATATTTT,CASSQGEGSDSGNTIYF
NA,NA,TRBV15,TRBJ1-2,TGTGCCACCAGCAGAGATGGGTGGGAGGGCTACACCTTC,CATSRDGWEGYTF